This T cell receptor beta chain was sequenced during a study of blood T cell repertoires in COVID-19 (TCRdb year 2020). At the level of the whole study: Samples covering the acute and convalescent phases of COVID-19 were provided by collaborators in the United States, Italy and Spain. The repertoires were released in a freely available public database intended as a resource for research on the immune response to SARS-CoV-2. Deeply sampled blood TCRbeta repertoires from subjects exposed to, actively infected with, or recovered from COVID-19 were included in the dataset. The samples were drawn from the first 160 participants of the ongoing ImmuneRACE study and from over 950 subjects provided by 6 global collaborators. Where HLA class I and class II types were available, the types were taken from metadata supplied by the sample provider, not from assay-based typing. The material from the prospective study consisted of cDNA or gDNA derived from T cells, B-cell-depleted T cells, or PBMCs. The sample metadata nearly always contained a de-identified subject ID, COVID-19 status, age in years and sex.

Clipping removes 2 bases from V and 3 bases from J, with 5 as the unmatched junction base count. As encoded in the germline V gene, CDR1 is MNHEY while CDR2 is SVGEGT. The CDR3 goes from the cysteine to the phenylalanine over 15 residues. Just the 45-base CDR3 DNA is kept, in frame starting at base 1. Enrolling through a virtual design, the prospective study's participants ranged in age from roughly 18 to 90 years and lived across 20 to 30 United States geographic areas. Cohort assignment in the prospective study relied on participant-reported clinical history from a screening survey and a study questionnaire. Recovered participants in ImmuneRACE Cohort 3 were defined as having two consecutive negative NP/OP PCR tests, clearance from a healthcare professional, or resolution of symptoms. Each participant in the prospective study had whole blood, serum and a nasopharyngeal or oropharyngeal swab collected by mobile phlebotomists. Over a roughly 2-month period, participants in the prospective study had the option of providing additional blood draws and questionnaires. Prospective study blood samples were shipped either frozen or at room temperature before DNA extraction.

This clone was recorded once. Its antigen is still unknown. No quality values exist for individual bases; no much larger clone is one base distant. Overall study results and their limits: The amount of clinical and demographic metadata varied by source and participant and was provided uncurated.

TCRbeta CDR3 regions were amplified from genomic DNA by means of the immunoSEQ Assay, a bias-controlled multiplex PCR. On the authors' methods: Within the assay, amplification of reference gene primers was used to estimate how many nucleated cells each sample contained. To quantify the absolute abundance of each unique TCRbeta CDR3 rearrangement, sequence reads were collapsed and filtered. For each sample, productive Simpson clonality was calculated as the square root of Simpson's diversity index across productive rearrangements. TCRdb obtained this table from immuneACCESS and retained in-frame rearrangements with V and J assigned. These tables miss some clones; where compared with another copy, unresolved V genes account for less than half of the shortfall, and the remainder is unexplained. The DNA gave D and trimming, while V, J and clone size come from that table. For this sample the table gives 180,000 or so clones, of which roughly four fifths were detected only once. The top ten clones comprise around 10% of the sample.

This TCR derives from a man aged 45-60 years who had recovered from COVID-19. The chain links TRBV6-2 or TRBV6-3 with TRBJ1-1, and 8 junctional nucleotides match TRBD1. Source material: PBMCs or T cells enriched from blood (not recorded which). The CDR3 is CASSYLQGVDTEAFF. At the DNA level, the sequence is TGTGCCAGCAGTTACCTACAGGGGGTGGACACTGAAGCTTTCTTT.